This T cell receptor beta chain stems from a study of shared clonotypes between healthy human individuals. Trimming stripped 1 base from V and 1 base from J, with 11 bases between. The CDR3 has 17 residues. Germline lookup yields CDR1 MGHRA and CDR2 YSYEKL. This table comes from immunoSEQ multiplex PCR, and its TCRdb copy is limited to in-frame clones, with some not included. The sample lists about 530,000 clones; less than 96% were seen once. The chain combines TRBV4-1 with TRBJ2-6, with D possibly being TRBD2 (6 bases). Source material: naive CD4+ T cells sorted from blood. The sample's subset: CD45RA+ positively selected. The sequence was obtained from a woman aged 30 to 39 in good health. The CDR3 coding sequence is TGCGCCAGCAGCCAAGTGCAGGGAGGTTCTGGGGCCAACGTCCTGACTTTC. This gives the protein CASSQVQGGSGANVLTF.